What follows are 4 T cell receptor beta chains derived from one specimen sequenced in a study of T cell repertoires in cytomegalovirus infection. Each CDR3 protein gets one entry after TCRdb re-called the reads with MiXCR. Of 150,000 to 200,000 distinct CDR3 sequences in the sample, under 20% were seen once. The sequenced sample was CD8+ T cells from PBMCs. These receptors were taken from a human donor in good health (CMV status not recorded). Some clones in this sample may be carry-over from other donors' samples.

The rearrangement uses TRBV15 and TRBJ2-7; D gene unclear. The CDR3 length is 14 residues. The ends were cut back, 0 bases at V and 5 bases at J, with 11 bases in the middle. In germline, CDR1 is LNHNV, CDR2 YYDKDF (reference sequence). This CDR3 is CATSRDASGDEQYF. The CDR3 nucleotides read TGTGCCACCAGCAGAGATGCATCAGGCGACGAGCAGTACTTC.

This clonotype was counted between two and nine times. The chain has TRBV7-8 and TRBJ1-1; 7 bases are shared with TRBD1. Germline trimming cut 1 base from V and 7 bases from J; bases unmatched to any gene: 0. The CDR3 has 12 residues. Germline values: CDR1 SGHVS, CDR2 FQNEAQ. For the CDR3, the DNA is TGTGCCAGCAGCTTAGACAGGGGTGAAGCTTTCTTT. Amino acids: CASSLDRGEAFF. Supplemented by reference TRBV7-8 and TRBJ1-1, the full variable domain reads GAGVSQSPRYKVAKRGQDVALRCDPISGHVSLFWYQQALGQGPEFLTYFQNEAQLDKSGLPSDRFFAERPEGSVSTLKIQRTQQEDSAVYLCASSLDRGEAFFGQGTRLTVV.

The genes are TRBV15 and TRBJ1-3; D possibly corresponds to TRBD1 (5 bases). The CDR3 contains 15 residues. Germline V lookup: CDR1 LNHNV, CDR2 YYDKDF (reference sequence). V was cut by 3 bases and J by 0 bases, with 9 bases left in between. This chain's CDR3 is CATSSGTNSGNTIYF. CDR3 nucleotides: TGTGCCACCAGCAGCGGGACTAACTCTGGAAACACCATATATTTT.

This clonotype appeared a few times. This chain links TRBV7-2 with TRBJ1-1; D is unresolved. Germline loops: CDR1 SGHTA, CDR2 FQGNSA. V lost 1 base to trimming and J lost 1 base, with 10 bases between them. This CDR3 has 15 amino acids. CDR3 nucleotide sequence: TGTGCCAGCAGCTTAGACCTGGGAGCGAACACTGAAGCTTTCTTT. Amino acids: CASSLDLGANTEAFF.